What follows is one T cell receptor (beta chain) and its context. It lacks a known antigen. Base qualities were left out, and no much larger clone turns up one base away. Receptor libraries were prepared by the immunoSEQ multiplex PCR assay. DNA from the cultured, isolated CD4+ T cells was subjected to TCR beta CDR3 sequencing. Per the authors' processing: Non-productive TCR sequences were removed and reads were trimmed to the CDR3 region, keeping CDR3s of at least 7 amino acids. Antigen-specific clonotypes were identified using the MANAFEST web app by comparison of expansion in peptide wells against reference cultures. Positive clones required FDR<0.05 expansion versus reference and all other wells, odds ratio above 5, and frequency above 0.1% in two replicate wells. Clonotypes significantly expanded in SARS-CoV-2 spike wells and in at least one common cold coronavirus spike condition were defined as cross-reactive. CDR3 similarity was assessed by Levenshtein distance with the stringdist R package, and unrooted trees were built with ape in R 3.6.1. In its TCRdb copy, this immuneACCESS table keeps in-frame sequences only and misses some clones. Where compared with another copy, unresolved V genes explain less than half of these, and the others have no known cause. V and J calls and clone size follow that table, whereas D and trimming were derived from the DNA. For this sample the table gives 20,000 to 30,000 clones, of which about 77% were detected only once. About 19% of the sample rests with the top ten.

The sample is drawn from a study of vaccination effects on CD4 cells after COVID-19 (dated 2022 in TCRdb). Notes on the research overall: Each participant received two doses of an mRNA SARS-CoV-2 vaccine, either BNT162b2 or mRNA-1273. Pre-vaccine samples from a couple of convalescent patients were drawn 16 days and one week before the first dose, 142 and 148 days after COVID-19 diagnosis. In both COVID-19 convalescent patients and infection-naive vaccine recipients, the study compared SARS-CoV-2 spike-specific CD4+ TCR repertoires from before mRNA vaccination with those from after it. A total of nine to ten COVID-19 convalescent patients and a handful of SARS-CoV-2-naive healthy vaccine recipients were included in the full study. Cultures from other donors in the study were sequenced with the Oncomine TCR Beta short-read assay on an Illumina iSeq 100.

Broad study findings and their caveats: Among convalescent patients, the spike-reactive repertoire after vaccination was made up mainly of new vaccine-induced clones that were largely distinct from the clones induced by infection. Clones induced by infection and clones induced by vaccination both contracted markedly at late timepoints after vaccination, which fits with T cell responses waning over time. Only a small number of convalescent patients were included, and no early post-infection timepoints were available, which limited the study.

To identify antigen-specific CD4+ T cell clonotypes by their expansion, the ViraFEST assay first stimulated PBMC with viral peptide pools and then applied TCR sequencing. After 10 to 11 days of culture, CD4+ T cells were isolated with the EasySep CD4+ T cell isolation kit. PCR-confirmed SARS-CoV-2 infection had occurred in convalescent patients between March and December 2020, before the Alpha, Beta and Delta variants emerged in the United States. Some 2.2 million PBMC per well were cultured in IMDM with about 5.1% human AB serum, 8.5 to 10 IU/ml IL-2 and gentamicin, plus 10 ug/ml peptides. On days 3 and 7, half of the culture medium was replaced with fresh IL-2-containing medium. Unless otherwise noted, each peptide stimulation condition was cultured in triplicate wells. PBMC were separated from whole blood using Ficoll-Paque Plus gradient centrifugation and were then either cryopreserved at -140C or used fresh. The overlapping peptide pools covered the spike proteins of SARS-CoV-2 as well as those of the common cold coronaviruses HCoV-NL63, HCoV-OC43 and HCoV-229E. The QIAamp micro DNA kit was used to extract genomic DNA from the cultured CD4+ T cells.

There are 19 amino acids in the CDR3, from cysteine to phenylalanine inclusive. Only CDR3 DNA is held: 57 bases, read in frame from base 1. Looking up the germline V gene yields CDR1 SGHRS and CDR2 YFSETQ. Trimming removed 1 base from V and 4 bases from J; the gene matches leave 18 bases unexplained. The TCR sequence derives from a human donor who had a prior SARS-CoV-2 infection. This receptor chain uses TRBV5-1 and TRBJ2-5; the junction holds 8 bases that match TRBD1. This material consisted of CD4+ T cells from PBMCs cultured with HCoV-NL63 spike peptides, taken before COVID-19 vaccination. The cell subset or site label here, explained by the study, means: HCoV-NL63 spike overlapping peptide pool stimulation. The nucleotide sequence reads as follows: TGCGCCAGCAGCTTGACCACTACTATTGGACAGGGAACGCCAGAGACCCAGTACTTC. This codes for CASSLTTTIGQGTPETQYF.